A single sample gave rise to the 31 T cell receptor beta chains below, sequenced in a study of OX40 agonist ivuxolimab in advanced cancers. Method: immunoSEQ multiplex PCR; TCRdb's copy keeps in-frame clones and lacks some. The data hold fewer than 30,000 clones, with roughly 83% observed a single time. The source material was CD4+ or CD8+ T cells sorted from blood, sampled in a trial of the OX40 agonist ivuxolimab. All receptors derive from an adult with an advanced solid tumor such as melanoma, head and neck, liver or kidney cancer.

This clone was counted a single time. The rearrangement joins TRBV9 to TRBJ2-7, with 7 nucleotides matching TRBD2. CDR1 and CDR2 from the germline V gene are SGDLS and YYNGEE. V gave up 4 bases and J gave up 3 bases; unmatched junction bases: 4. The CDR3 is 13 amino acids. CDR3 residues: CASSPGTNYEQYF. The DNA of the CDR3 is TGTGCCAGCAGCCCCGGGACTAACTACGAGCAGTACTTC.

V gene TRBV11-3 combines with J gene TRBJ1-1; weak D call: TRBD1 (5 bases). The ends were cut back, 1 base at V and 0 bases at J, with 15 bases in the middle. Per germline, CDR1 SGHNT and CDR2 YENEEA. This CDR3 is 17 amino acids long. The CDR3 DNA follows: TGTGCCAGCAGCTTAGCCAACTGGGGCGCGATGAACACTGAAGCTTTCTTT. The encoded protein is CASSLANWGAMNTEAFF.

This chain links TRBV6-4 with TRBJ1-5; D not resolved. V was trimmed by 2 bases and J by 0 bases, leaving 17 bases between them. Germline CDR1 and CDR2: MRHNA and SNTAGT. The CDR3 runs 18 residues. The CDR3 DNA reads as TGTGCCAGCAGTGACCCCCGGGGAGAGCGACATAGCAATCAGCCCCAGCATTTT. It codes for CASSDPRGERHSNQPQHF.

V is TRBV27 and J is TRBJ2-7, with 7 bases matching TRBD1. V trimming: 3 bases; J trimming: 4 bases; junction bases outside the gene matches: 6. The CDR3 loop spans 14 amino acids. Per the germline V gene, CDR1 is MNHEY and CDR2 is SMNVEV (reference sequence). The CDR3 here is CASSLTGIPYEQYF. The CDR3 bases are TGTGCCAGCAGTTTGACAGGGATACCATACGAGCAGTACTTC.

This clone was picked up a small number of times. The V and J genes are TRBV28 and TRBJ2-5, with D unclear. Germline V gene lookup returns CDR1 MDHEN and CDR2 SYDVKM. The CDR3 covers 12 residues. V was pared by 3 bases and J by 5 bases, with 7 bases between. This chain's CDR3 is CASSFFGETQYF. In DNA form, the CDR3 reads TGTGCCAGCAGTTTTTTTGGGGAGACCCAGTACTTC.

J is TRBJ1-5 and V is TRBV7-2; D gene unclear. The CDR3 loop spans 17 amino acids. V was shortened by 5 bases and J by 0 bases, with 17 bases between the two germline ends. CDR1 is SGHTA, CDR2 FQGNSA, per germline. The CDR3 sequence is CASSRRGSLFSNQPQHF. The CDR3, as DNA: TGTGCCAGCAGCCGACGAGGCAGCCTTTTTAGCAATCAGCCCCAGCATTTT.

The chain joins TRBV11-2 to TRBJ2-7; D is uncertain. V lost 6 bases and J lost 5, with 17 bases in between. The CDR3 is 14 amino acids. Germline CDR1 is SGHAT and CDR2 is FQNNGV. For the CDR3, the DNA is TGTGCCAGCAGACACATTCACGCGGCAGACGAGCAGTACTTC. Amino acid sequence: CASRHIHAADEQYF.

This clone has only one observation. In nucleotides, the CDR3 is TGTGCCAGCAGTTTAAGAGGTTCGGCTGGCTTTTACAATGAGCAGTTCTTC. Translated: CASSLRGSAGFYNEQFF. This chain joins TRBV27 and TRBJ2-1; D is uncertain. The ends were cut back, 2 bases at V and 4 bases at J, with 18 bases in the middle. The CDR3 has 17 amino acids. Germline V lookup: CDR1 MNHEY, CDR2 SMNVEV (reference sequence).

J is TRBJ2-1 and V is TRBV2, with 7 bases aligning to TRBD2. The CDR3 totals 17 residues. V gave up 5 bases and J gave up 4 bases; unmatched junction bases: 14. Germline assignment: CDR1 SNHLY and CDR2 FYNNEI. In DNA, the CDR3 is TGTGCCAGCAGTCTACGGAGGGTGGCGGGGGTTTACAATGAGCAGTTCTTC. It yields the protein CASSLRRVAGVYNEQFF. Full variable domain (outside the CDR3, taken from reference TRBV2 and TRBJ2-1): EPEVTQTPSHQVTQMGQEVILRCVPISNHLYFYWYRQILGQKVEFLVSFYNNEISEKSEIFDDQFSVERPDGSNFTLKIRSTKLEDSAMYFCASSLRRVAGVYNEQFFGPGTRLTVL.

This sequence joins TRBV6-5 and TRBJ2-3, with D possibly being TRBD1 (5 bases). Germline CDR1 is MNHEY and CDR2 is SVGAGI. V was pared by 2 bases and J by 5 bases, with 14 bases between. This CDR3 contains 15 residues. CDR3 nucleotide sequence: TGTGCCAGCAGTTACCAAGACAGTAAGGAAGATACGCAGTATTTT. Its protein is CASSYQDSKEDTQYF.

J is TRBJ1-5 and V is TRBV28, with D perhaps matching TRBD1 (5 bases). Germline assignment: CDR1 MDHEN and CDR2 SYDVKM. This CDR3 spans 15 amino acids. The V end was cut by 8 bases, the J end by 1 base, with 15 bases between. Here the CDR3 DNA reads TGTGCCAGCGCCCCGGCGACAGTGAGCAATCAGCCCCAGCATTTT. It encodes CASAPATVSNQPQHF.

This chain connects TRBV7-9 to TRBJ1-1; D gene unclear. This CDR3 has 14 residues. Germline V gene sequence: CDR1 SEHNR, CDR2 FQNEAQ (reference sequence). V lost 5 bases and J 4 bases, leaving 14 bases between the germline ends. In DNA, the CDR3 is TGTGCCAGCAGCGCCGATAATACGGGCACTGAAGCTTTCTTT. This encodes CASSADNTGTEAFF.

The CDR3 coding sequence is TGTGCCAGCAGCATCTACAGGGGGAAGAAGACCCAGTACTTC. It yields the protein CASSIYRGKKTQYF. V is TRBV5-6 and J is TRBJ2-5; TRBD1 matches 8 bases. V dropped 4 bases and J dropped 6; count of bases not matched to a gene: 8. Germline CDR1 and CDR2: SGHDT and YYEEEE. The CDR3 length is 14 residues.

The chain combines TRBV4-1 with TRBJ2-7; D uncertain. This CDR3 is built from 14 residues. Per the germline V gene, CDR1 is MGHRA and CDR2 is YSYEKL. Trimming pared 1 base from V and 7 bases from J, leaving 14 bases between. For the CDR3, the DNA is TGCGCCAGCAGCCAAGGGCCGTTGGCAGCGGAGCAGTACTTC. Translating it yields CASSQGPLAAEQYF.

The V gene is TRBV9, the J gene TRBJ2-7; D uncertain. CDR3 length: 13 residues. CDR1 is SGDLS and CDR2 is YYNGEE in the germline V gene. V shed 0 bases and J shed 2 bases, with 6 bases lying between them. DNA of the CDR3: TGTGCCAGCAGCGTAGGATCAGCCTACGAGCAGTACTTC. Its protein is CASSVGSAYEQYF.

This chain uses TRBV4-1 with TRBJ2-7; D might be TRBD1 (5 bases). The CDR3 contains 15 residues. V was clipped by 2 bases and J by 0 bases, with 11 bases between them. In germline, CDR1 is MGHRA, CDR2 YSYEKL. The CDR3 nucleotides read TGCGCCAGCAGCCAAACCCCAGGGTTCTCCTACGAGCAGTACTTC. This gives the protein CASSQTPGFSYEQYF.

This rearrangement joins TRBV6-6 to TRBJ1-1; tentative D call: TRBD1 (5 bases). This CDR3 contains 11 residues. V was shortened by 6 bases and J by 6 bases, with 8 bases between the two germline ends. In germline, CDR1 is MNHNY, CDR2 SVGAGI (reference sequence). The chain's CDR3 is CASRQDPEAFF. CDR3 bases: TGTGCCAGCAGACAGGATCCTGAAGCTTTCTTT.

This clone was observed a few times. The V call is TRBV7-9, the J call TRBJ2-2, with unresolved D. CDR3 length equals 11 residues. From germline, CDR1 is SEHNR and CDR2 FQNEAQ (reference sequence). V was cut by 5 bases and J by 9 bases, with 7 bases left in between. The CDR3 loop is CASSLAWELFF. The CDR3 bases are TGTGCCAGCAGCCTCGCTTGGGAGCTGTTTTTT.

The chain links TRBV9 to TRBJ2-7; 7 bases align to TRBD2. The CDR3 extends over 16 amino acids. CDR1 and CDR2 (germline): SGDLS, YYNGEE. V lost 0 bases and J lost 0; bases outside the gene matches: 6. The CDR3 sequence: CASSVARGGGSYEQYF. CDR3 in DNA: TGTGCCAGCAGCGTAGCTAGAGGCGGGGGCTCCTACGAGCAGTACTTC.

This chain uses TRBV5-6 with TRBJ2-2; no clear D. Germline V gene lookup returns CDR1 SGHDT and CDR2 YYEEEE. The V end lost 7 bases, the J end lost 0 bases, and 10 bases lay between the germline ends. The CDR3 extends over 14 amino acids. This CDR3 is CASLLWPNTGELFF. As DNA, the CDR3 is TGTGCCAGCCTACTTTGGCCGAACACCGGGGAGCTGTTTTTT. Combining the CDR3 with reference TRBV5-6 and TRBJ2-2 gives the whole variable domain DAGVTQSPTHLIKTRGQQVTLRCSPKSGHDTVSWYQQALGQGPQFIFQYYEEEERQRGNFPDRFSGHQFPNYSSELNVNALLLGDSALYLCASLLWPNTGELFFGEGSRLTVL.

This clone appeared once. The chain joins TRBV14 to TRBJ2-7, with 7 bases fitting TRBD2. V gave up 2 bases and J gave up 1 base; unmatched junction bases: 8. Germline lookup yields CDR1 SGHDN and CDR2 FVKESK. There are 16 residues in the CDR3. As DNA, the CDR3 is TGTGCCAGCAGCCAATGGGGGGGGAGCACTTCCTACGAGCAGTACTTC. Its translation: CASSQWGGSTSYEQYF.

CDR3: CASSLNRDTYEQYF. CDR3 nucleotides: TGCGCCAGCAGCCTGAACAGGGATACCTACGAGCAGTACTTC. The rearrangement links TRBV4-1 to TRBJ2-7; weak D call: TRBD1 (6 bases). The CDR3 length is 14 residues. Trimming took 4 bases from V and 2 from J, leaving 12 bases between them. CDR1 is MGHRA and CDR2 is YSYEKL in the germline V gene.

V and J are TRBV19 and TRBJ2-7; a possible D gene is TRBD1 (6 bases). Germline-derived CDR1 and CDR2 are LNHDA and SQIVND (reference sequence). Trimming took 2 bases from V and 6 from J, leaving 17 bases between them. The CDR3 is made up of 15 amino acids. This chain's CDR3 is CASSITGTQSSEQYF. The DNA for the CDR3 is TGTGCCAGTAGTATAACCGGGACACAGTCGAGCGAGCAGTACTTC.

The V gene is TRBV30, the J gene TRBJ1-2; no definite D call. Germline CDR1 and CDR2: GTSNPN and SVGIG (reference sequence). The CDR3 length is 12 residues. The germline V and J ends were trimmed by 2 bases and 8 bases, with 12 bases remaining between them. The CDR3 loop reads CAWSKGYRGYTF. The DNA for the CDR3 is TGTGCCTGGAGTAAAGGATATAGGGGCTACACCTTC. Full variable domain (rest looked up from reference TRBV30 and TRBJ1-2): SQTIHQWPATLVQPVGSPLSLECTVEGTSNPNLYWYRQAAGRGLQLLFYSVGIGQISSEVPQNLSASRPQDRQFILSSKKLLLSDSGFYLCAWSKGYRGYTFGSGTRLTVV.

The chain has TRBV6-1 and TRBJ2-5, with 7 bases aligning to TRBD1. CDR1 is MNHNS and CDR2 is SASEGT in the germline V gene. Trimming removed 6 bases from V and 4 bases from J; junction bases left unmatched: 2. CDR3 length: 12 amino acids. CDR3 in DNA: TGTGCCAGCAGGTACAGGGGAGAGACCCAGTACTTC. It yields the protein CASRYRGETQYF.

This rearrangement joins TRBV30 to TRBJ1-5, with 9 bases identical to TRBD1. The CDR3 is 15 amino acids. With 3 bases clipped from V and 1 base from J, the junction kept 4 bases outside the gene matches. CDR1 and CDR2 (germline): GTSNPN, SVGIG (reference sequence). The CDR3 region has the DNA TGTGCCTGGAGAGACAGGGGGAAAAGCAATCAGCCCCAGCATTTT. The encoded protein is CAWRDRGKSNQPQHF.

This sequence joins TRBV7-9 and TRBJ1-1; D is unresolved. V lost 1 base to trimming and J lost 4 bases, with 4 bases between them. Germline V lookup: CDR1 SEHNR, CDR2 FQNEAQ (reference sequence). The CDR3 is made up of 12 amino acids. This CDR3 is CASSLGATEAFF. CDR3 bases: TGTGCCAGCAGCTTAGGAGCCACTGAAGCTTTCTTT.

The chain recombines TRBV7-8 with TRBJ2-7; TRBD1 matches 11 bases. The CDR3 sequence is 15 residues long. The V gene's germline CDR1 is SGHVS and CDR2 FQNEAQ. V lost 5 bases, J lost 3 bases, and 6 bases stayed unmatched. The CDR3 here is CASSLRTGGLYEQYF. CDR3 sequence (DNA): TGTGCCAGCAGCCTGCGGACAGGGGGCCTCTACGAGCAGTACTTC.

This chain connects TRBV11-2 to TRBJ2-7; 10 bases match TRBD1. The CDR3 consists of 14 residues. Per the germline V gene, CDR1 is SGHAT and CDR2 is FQNNGV. Losses at the gene ends were 5 bases for V and 5 bases for J; bases not matched to a gene: 6. The CDR3 reads CASSLTGGVHEQYF. In DNA, the CDR3 is TGTGCCAGCAGCCTGACAGGGGGCGTCCACGAGCAGTACTTC.

DNA of the CDR3: TGTGCCAGCAGTCTCCCGGGGATGGAGTACTTC. Translated, it gives CASSLPGMEYF. The chain combines TRBV6-1 with TRBJ2-5; perhaps TRBD2 as D (5 bases). V lost 5 bases and J 12 bases, leaving 13 bases between the germline ends. Germline loops: CDR1 MNHNS, CDR2 SASEGT. The CDR3 covers 11 residues.

This sequence joins TRBV5-4 and TRBJ2-7; 7 nucleotides agree with TRBD1. Germline values: CDR1 SGHNT, CDR2 YYREEE (reference sequence). V was pared by 1 base and J by 3 bases, with 1 base of the junction left unmatched. The CDR3 is 13 amino acids. The CDR3 protein is CASSLYRGYEQYF. Written as DNA, the CDR3 is TGTGCCAGCAGCTTGTACAGGGGCTACGAGCAGTACTTC.